Presented here are 10 T cell receptor beta chains from one specimen sequenced in a study of blood T cell repertoires in COVID-19. The data were produced by immunoSEQ multiplex PCR, yet TCRdb's version contains in-frame clones alone and is incomplete. Here the sample spans approximately 160,000 clones, about four fifths being singletons. Sequencing was done on a sample of peripheral blood. The receptors were sampled from a man in his 70s who had recovered from COVID-19.

The genes are TRBV28 and TRBJ1-5, with TRBD1 matching over 7 bases. CDR3 size: 15 residues. The trim removed 6 bases at V and 0 bases at J, leaving 5 bases unmatched. The germline CDR1 and CDR2 sequences are MDHEN and SYDVKM. In nucleotides, the CDR3 is TGTGCCAGCAGCTCGGGACAGCATAGCAATCAGCCCCAGCATTTT. Its protein product is CASSSGQHSNQPQHF.

The genes are TRBV18 and TRBJ2-1, with 10 bases that match TRBD2. The junction had 5 bases not matched to a gene; V was cut back by 4 bases and J by 8 bases. Germline assignment: CDR1 KGHSH and CDR2 LQKENI. This CDR3 has 14 residues. This CDR3 is CASSRASGSDEQFF. The CDR3 nucleotides are TGTGCCAGCTCACGGGCTAGCGGGAGTGATGAGCAGTTCTTC.

The gene calls are TRBV7-9 and TRBJ2-1, with a tentative D call TRBD1 (6 bases). The CDR3 extends over 17 amino acids. Germline V gene sequence: CDR1 SEHNR, CDR2 FQNEAQ (reference sequence). V lost 5 bases, J lost 0 bases, and 17 bases lay in between. CDR3 coding DNA: TGTGCCAGCAGCCCCCTAACAGGGCAGAGCTCCTACAATGAGCAGTTCTTC. Residues: CASSPLTGQSSYNEQFF.

Concerning this clone: Other DNA sequences in this sample translate to the same CDR3. The rearrangement links TRBV9 to TRBJ2-2, with D possibly matching TRBD2 (6 bases). This CDR3 has 14 amino acids. V was cut by 0 bases and J by 3 bases, with 6 bases left in between. Germline CDR1 SGDLS, CDR2 YYNGEE. CDR3 sequence reads: CASSVGRDTGELFF. The CDR3 region has the DNA TGTGCCAGCAGCGTAGGGAGGGACACCGGGGAGCTGTTTTTT.

The sample holds a few counts of this clone. The chain recombines TRBV9 with TRBJ2-1; a weak D match, TRBD1 (6 bases). The germline CDR1 and CDR2 sequences are SGDLS and YYNGEE. The CDR3 totals 15 residues. V was shortened by 3 bases and J by 8 bases, with 18 bases between the two germline ends. CDR3 sequence (DNA): TGTGCCAGCAGCGCCGAAGGGGGAGTAGTGGATGAGCAGTTCTTC. As protein: CASSAEGGVVDEQFF.

The J gene is TRBJ2-1, the V gene TRBV7-2; 9 nucleotides line up with TRBD1. Germline CDR1 reads SGHTA; CDR2 reads FQGNSA. J gave up 7 bases and V 5 bases, and 6 bases lay outside the gene matches. The CDR3 has 14 amino acids. CDR3 sequence reads: CASSRGTGMNEQFF. The CDR3 bases are TGTGCCAGCAGCCGCGGGACAGGGATGAATGAGCAGTTCTTC.

The gene calls are TRBV3-1 (or the pseudogene TRBV3-2) and TRBJ2-7; TRBD2 agrees at 7 bases. The V and J ends lost 5 bases and 7 bases, in that order; junction bases with no gene match: 14. In germline, CDR1 is LGHDT, CDR2 YNNKEL (reference sequence). The CDR3 is 15 amino acids. In DNA form, the CDR3 reads TGTGCCAGCAGCAGGAGTAGCGGGCCCTCGGGGGAGCAGTACTTC. It translates to CASSRSSGPSGEQYF.

The rearrangement uses TRBV28 and TRBJ2-7; 11 positions agree with TRBD2. This CDR3 is built from 14 residues. V was pared by 5 bases and J by 0 bases, with 0 bases of the junction left unmatched. Looked up from germline, CDR1 is MDHEN and CDR2 is SYDVKM. CDR3 amino acids: CASSLAGGSYEQYF. CDR3 coding DNA: TGTGCCAGCAGTCTAGCGGGAGGCTCCTACGAGCAGTACTTC.

The J gene is TRBJ2-3, the V gene TRBV19, with 12 bases aligning to TRBD2. The V and J ends lost 4 bases and 3 bases, in that order; junction bases with no gene match: 11. Germline V gives CDR1 LNHDA, CDR2 SQIVND (reference sequence). CDR3 size: 18 residues. CDR3 residues: CASSKLAGGPVKTDTQYF. Here the CDR3 DNA reads TGTGCCAGTAGTAAGCTAGCGGGAGGGCCAGTTAAAACAGATACGCAGTATTTT.

The V gene is TRBV28, the J gene TRBJ1-4; D uncertain. This CDR3 is built from 11 residues. With 2 bases removed from V and 8 bases from J, the gap between germline ends came to 3 bases. Per germline, CDR1 MDHEN and CDR2 SYDVKM. In DNA form, the CDR3 reads TGTGCCAGCAGTTTACTCGAAAAACTGTTTTTT. Translating it yields CASSLLEKLFF.